The rows below give T cell receptor beta chains drawn from one sample of a study of control samples from healthy donors and cancer patients. Sequencing was performed with immunoSEQ multiplex PCR; in TCRdb, only in-frame clones are kept and a portion is missing. The sample includes 55,000 to 70,000 clones, 75% to 95% seen only once; the top ten take 0.91%. The source material was PBMCs. The receptors here all came from a man aged 25-45 years with colorectal cancer. The CDR3 runs from the conserved cysteine through the conserved F or W. The D gene is left open where the match is weak. Size is omitted from some rows. Given values are once, few, many or a class for expanded clones.

D,J,size,V,CDR3,DNA
NA,TRBJ1-4,NA,TRBV19,CASSMQGRTNEKLFF,TGTGCCAGTAGTATGCAGGGAAGAACTAATGAAAAACTGTTTTTT
NA,TRBJ1-1,NA,TRBV7-6,CASSPTGGDTEAFF,TGTGCCAGCAGCCCGACCGGGGGGGACACTGAAGCTTTCTTT
NA,TRBJ2-5,NA,TRBV6-5,CASSRQVDGETQYF,TGTGCCAGCAGTCGACAGGTAGATGGAGAGACCCAGTACTTC
TRBD1,TRBJ2-7,NA,TRBV5-3,CARSSGGGTGSHEQYF,TGTGCCAGAAGCTCGGGGGGCGGGACAGGGTCCCACGAGCAGTACTTC
NA,TRBJ2-3,once,TRBV7-2,CASSLPSTDTQYF,TGTGCCAGCAGCTTGCCTAGCACAGATACGCAGTATTTT
NA,TRBJ1-4,NA,TRBV27,CASSRKTGKAEKLFF,TGTGCCAGCAGTAGGAAGACAGGAAAGGCAGAAAAACTGTTTTTT
TRBD1,TRBJ2-2,NA,TRBV3-1/TRBV3-2,CASSQRTGFTGELFF,TGTGCCAGCAGCCAAAGGACAGGCTTCACCGGGGAGCTGTTTTTT
NA,TRBJ2-1,NA,TRBV12-3/TRBV12-4,CASSPLNEQFF,TGTGCCAGCAGTCCGCTTAATGAGCAGTTCTTC
NA,TRBJ2-5,once,TRBV2,CASSEARAIGTQYF,TGTGCCAGCAGTGAAGCGAGGGCGATAGGGACCCAGTACTTC
TRBD1,TRBJ1-3,NA,TRBV7-9,CASSSGQGSSGNTIYF,TGTGCCAGCAGCTCCGGACAGGGGAGCTCTGGAAACACCATATATTTT
NA,TRBJ2-3,NA,TRBV5-1,CASSLWAGTDLTDTQYF,TGCGCCAGCAGCTTGTGGGCAGGGACGGACCTCACAGATACGCAGTATTTT
NA,TRBJ1-5,NA,TRBV6-5,CASRTGGQPQHF,TGTGCCAGCAGGACCGGGGGTCAGCCCCAGCATTTT
NA,TRBJ2-2,once,TRBV10-2,CASSENRGLGAGELFF,TGCGCCAGCAGTGAAAACAGGGGACTAGGGGCCGGGGAGCTGTTTTTT
NA,TRBJ1-5,NA,TRBV5-8,CASSLRLGQPQHF,TGTGCCAGCAGCTTAAGGTTGGGGCAGCCCCAGCATTTT
NA,TRBJ1-1,NA,TRBV19,CASSPGGSRTEAFF,TGTGCCAGTAGTCCGGGGGGCTCGCGGACTGAAGCTTTCTTT
TRBD2,TRBJ2-7,NA,TRBV6-6,CASSYGTSGGLKQYF,TGTGCCAGCAGTTACGGTACTAGCGGGGGATTAAAGCAGTACTTC
NA,TRBJ2-5,NA,TRBV7-7,CASSSSGEETQYF,TGTGCCAGCAGCTCCTCAGGGGAAGAGACCCAGTACTTC
NA,TRBJ2-3,NA,TRBV6-5,CATTSPGTDTQYF,TGTGCCACTACCTCACCGGGGACAGATACGCAGTATTTT
NA,TRBJ2-4,NA,TRBV5-1,CANPGLQENTSNIQYF,TGCGCCAACCCCGGGCTCCAAGAAAACACATCAAACATTCAGTACTTC
TRBD1,TRBJ2-7,NA,TRBV29-1,CSVENRTGGFNEQYF,TGCAGCGTTGAAAACCGGACAGGGGGCTTCAACGAGCAGTACTTC
NA,TRBJ2-3,NA,TRBV12-3/TRBV12-4,CASRNPTDTQYF,TGTGCCAGCAGGAACCCCACAGATACGCAGTATTTT
NA,TRBJ1-2,few,TRBV5-1,CASRRFGTTYGYTF,TGCGCCAGCAGGCGTTTTGGGACAACATATGGCTACACCTTC
NA,TRBJ1-1,NA,TRBV9,CASSVGQGTGLNTEAFF,TGTGCCAGCAGCGTAGGGCAGGGGACGGGGTTGAACACTGAAGCTTTCTTT
NA,TRBJ1-1,NA,TRBV12-3/TRBV12-4,CASSSNQGSEAFF,TGTGCCAGCAGTTCCAACCAGGGCTCTGAAGCTTTCTTT
NA,TRBJ2-5,NA,TRBV10-2,CASSESGLQETQYF,TGCGCCAGCAGTGAGTCAGGACTCCAAGAGACCCAGTACTTC
TRBD1,TRBJ2-3,few,TRBV12-5,CASGLPTGDNTDTQYF,TGTGCTAGTGGCCTCCCTACAGGGGACAACACAGATACGCAGTATTTT
TRBD1,TRBJ1-2,NA,TRBV7-2,CASSLVGDRGGGYTF,TGTGCCAGCAGCTTGGTTGGGGACAGGGGGGGCGGCTACACCTTC
NA,TRBJ2-3,NA,TRBV5-5,CASSSEWGGTQYF,TGTGCCAGCAGTTCCGAATGGGGAGGTACGCAGTATTTT
TRBD1,TRBJ2-7,NA,TRBV29-1,CSVAGTGFSYEQYF,TGCAGCGTAGCCGGGACAGGGTTCTCCTACGAGCAGTACTTC
NA,TRBJ1-2,NA,TRBV6-5,CASSQDGYPGYTF,TGTGCCAGCAGCCAAGACGGATACCCTGGCTACACCTTC
NA,TRBJ2-1,NA,TRBV27,CASRIGETNEQFF,TGTGCCAGCAGAATCGGGGAGACTAATGAGCAGTTCTTC
TRBD1,TRBJ1-2,NA,TRBV5-6,CASSLRGQNYGYTF,TGTGCCAGCAGCTTGAGGGGACAGAACTATGGCTACACCTTC
NA,TRBJ1-3,once,TRBV18,CASSPGGRISGNTIYF,TGTGCCAGCTCACCGGGTGGACGGATCTCTGGAAACACCATATATTTT
TRBD1,TRBJ1-5,NA,TRBV29-1,CSVATGGSNQPQHF,TGCAGCGTTGCGACAGGGGGTAGCAATCAGCCCCAGCATTTT
TRBD1,TRBJ1-4,NA,TRBV10-3,CAISGGTGKNEKLFF,TGTGCCATCAGTGGGGGGACAGGGAAGAATGAAAAACTGTTTTTT
NA,TRBJ2-1,NA,TRBV20-1,CSASRSSSYNEQFF,TGCAGTGCTAGTCGGTCGAGCTCCTACAATGAGCAGTTCTTC
NA,TRBJ1-2,NA,TRBV9,CASSPPPGGYTF,TGTGCCAGCAGCCCCCCCCCGGGTGGCTACACCTTC
TRBD1,TRBJ2-7,NA,TRBV29-1,CSVAFPGGYEQYF,TGCAGCGTTGCGTTCCCAGGGGGATACGAGCAGTACTTC
NA,TRBJ2-7,NA,TRBV12-3/TRBV12-4,CASRQGGTYEQYF,TGTGCCAGCAGGCAGGGGGGGACCTACGAGCAGTACTTC
TRBD2,TRBJ2-1,NA,TRBV5-6,CASSPGTSAYNEQFF,TGTGCCAGCAGCCCGGGGACTAGCGCTTACAATGAGCAGTTCTTC
NA,TRBJ1-2,NA,TRBV3-1/TRBV3-2,CASSQDIGVYNYGYTF,TGTGCCAGCAGCCAAGATATAGGGGTTTATAACTATGGCTACACCTTC
TRBD2,TRBJ2-1,NA,TRBV4-3,CASSQVWGTSDFYNEQFF,TGCGCCAGCAGCCAAGTATGGGGAACTAGCGATTTCTACAATGAGCAGTTCTTC
NA,TRBJ2-1,NA,TRBV24-1,CATSDSPASYNEQFF,TGTGCCACCAGTGATTCACCAGCCTCCTACAATGAGCAGTTCTTC
NA,TRBJ1-1,NA,TRBV6-1,CASSETENTEAFF,TGTGCCAGCAGTGAGACAGAGAACACTGAAGCTTTCTTT
NA,TRBJ2-3,NA,TRBV7-2,CASSLGGAGDTQYF,TGTGCCAGCAGCTTGGGGGGGGCCGGGGATACGCAGTATTTT
NA,TRBJ2-1,once,TRBV4-1,CASSPGQFSYNEQFF,TGCGCCAGCAGCCCAGGACAATTCTCCTACAATGAGCAGTTCTTC
TRBD1,TRBJ2-1,NA,TRBV29-1,CSAGQGEHNEQFF,TGCAGCGCCGGACAGGGGGAACACAATGAGCAGTTCTTC
TRBD1,TRBJ1-2,NA,TRBV6-5,CASSYSLTGVYGYTF,TGTGCCAGCAGTTACTCTCTGACAGGGGTCTATGGCTACACCTTC
TRBD1,TRBJ1-1,once,TRBV10-3,CAISEQTGGRRMNTEAFF,TGTGCCATCAGTGAGCAGACAGGGGGGCGTCGCATGAACACTGAAGCTTTCTTT
NA,TRBJ1-2,NA,TRBV20-1,CSAVQGSGYTF,TGCAGTGCCGTACAGGGCTCAGGCTACACCTTC